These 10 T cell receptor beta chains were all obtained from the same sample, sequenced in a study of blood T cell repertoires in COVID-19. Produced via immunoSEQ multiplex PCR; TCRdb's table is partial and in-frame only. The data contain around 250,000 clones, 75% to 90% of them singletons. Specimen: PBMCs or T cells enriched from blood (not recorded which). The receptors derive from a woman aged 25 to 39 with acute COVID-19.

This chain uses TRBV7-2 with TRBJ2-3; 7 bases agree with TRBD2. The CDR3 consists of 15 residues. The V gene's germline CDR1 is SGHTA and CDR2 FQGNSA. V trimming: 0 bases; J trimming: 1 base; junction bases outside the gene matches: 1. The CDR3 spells CASSLAAGGTDTQYF. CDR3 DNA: TGTGCCAGCAGCTTAGCTGCGGGAGGCACAGATACGCAGTATTTT.

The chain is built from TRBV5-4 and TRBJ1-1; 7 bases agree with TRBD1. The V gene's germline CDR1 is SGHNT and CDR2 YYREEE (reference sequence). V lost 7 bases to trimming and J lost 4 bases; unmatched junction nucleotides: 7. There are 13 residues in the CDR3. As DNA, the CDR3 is TGTGCCAGCCGAAGGGGGACAGCCACTGAAGCTTTCTTT. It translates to CASRRGTATEAFF.

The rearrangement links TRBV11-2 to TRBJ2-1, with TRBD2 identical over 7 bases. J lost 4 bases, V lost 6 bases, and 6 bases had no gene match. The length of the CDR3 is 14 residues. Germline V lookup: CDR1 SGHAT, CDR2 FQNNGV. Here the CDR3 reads CASRFGLEYNEQFF. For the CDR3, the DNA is TGTGCCAGCAGATTCGGACTAGAATACAATGAGCAGTTCTTC.

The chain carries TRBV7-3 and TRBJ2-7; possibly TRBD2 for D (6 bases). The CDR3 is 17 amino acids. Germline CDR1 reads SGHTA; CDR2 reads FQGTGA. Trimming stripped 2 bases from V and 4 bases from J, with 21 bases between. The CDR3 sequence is CASSLLPLAEGQYEQYF. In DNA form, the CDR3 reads TGTGCCAGCAGCTTATTGCCATTGGCGGAGGGCCAGTACGAGCAGTACTTC.

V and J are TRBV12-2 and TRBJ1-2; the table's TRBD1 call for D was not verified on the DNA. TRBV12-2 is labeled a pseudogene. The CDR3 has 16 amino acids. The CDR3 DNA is TGTGCAAGTCGCTTAGGGACACCAGCCCTTAACTATGGCTACACCTTC. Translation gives CASRLGTPALNYGYTF.

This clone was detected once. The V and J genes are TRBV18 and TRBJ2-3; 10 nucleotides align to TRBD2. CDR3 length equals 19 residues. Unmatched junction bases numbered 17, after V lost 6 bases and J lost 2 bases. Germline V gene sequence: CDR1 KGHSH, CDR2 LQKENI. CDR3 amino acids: CASSSHRVAGGSHTDTQYF. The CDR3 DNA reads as TGTGCCAGCTCCTCGCACAGGGTAGCGGGAGGATCCCACACAGATACGCAGTATTTT.

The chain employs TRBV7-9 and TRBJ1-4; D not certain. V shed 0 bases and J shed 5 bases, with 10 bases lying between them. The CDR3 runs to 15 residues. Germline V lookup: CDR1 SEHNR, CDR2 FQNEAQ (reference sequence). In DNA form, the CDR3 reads TGTGCCAGCAGCTTAGCGCAGTCGGGGAATGAAAAACTGTTTTTT. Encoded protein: CASSLAQSGNEKLFF.

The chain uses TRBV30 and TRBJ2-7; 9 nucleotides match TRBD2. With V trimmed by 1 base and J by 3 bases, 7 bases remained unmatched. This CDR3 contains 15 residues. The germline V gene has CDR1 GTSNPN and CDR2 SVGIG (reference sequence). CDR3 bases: TGTGCCTGGAGTGCCCTAGCGGGAACAGGCTACGAGCAGTACTTC. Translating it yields CAWSALAGTGYEQYF.

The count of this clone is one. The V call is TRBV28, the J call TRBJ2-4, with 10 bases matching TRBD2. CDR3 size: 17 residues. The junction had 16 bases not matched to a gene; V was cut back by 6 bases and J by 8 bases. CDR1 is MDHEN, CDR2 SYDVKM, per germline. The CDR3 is CASRPNPKREGRDIQYF. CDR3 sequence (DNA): TGTGCCAGCAGGCCAAACCCTAAGCGGGAGGGCCGGGACATTCAGTACTTC.

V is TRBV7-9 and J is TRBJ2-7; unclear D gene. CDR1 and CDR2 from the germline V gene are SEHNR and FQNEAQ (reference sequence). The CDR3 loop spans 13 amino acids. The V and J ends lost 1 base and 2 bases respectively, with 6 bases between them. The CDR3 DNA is TGTGCCAGCAGCTTAGTGGAGACCTACGAGCAGTACTTC. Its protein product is CASSLVETYEQYF.